This TCR beta chain was recorded in a study of shared clonotypes between healthy human individuals (dated by TCRdb to the early 2020s). A note on the overall study: The cohort included three men and a couple of women between 18 and 49 years of age. For each donor, three plates each were used for CD4 naive and CD4 memory, two plates were used for CD8 naive, and one plate was used for CD8 memory. To increase sequencing depth and limit assay-specific biases, different laboratories used diverse techniques to prepare libraries and sequence TCR repertoires. Leukapheresis yielded between about 0.85 and 10 billion PBMCs per donor. To estimate repertoire size and how much clonotypes are shared between individuals, the study performed deep sequencing of blood TCR repertoires from roughly five healthy adults.

Results the study describes overall, beyond this receptor: Rarefaction of sorted-subset datasets indicated incomplete sequencing despite the large sequencing depth. Because the study included only a small number of donors, the genetic and exposure-history diversity represented was limited. Pairwise subsampling indicated that sequencing depth was expected to affect the degree of clonotype sharing among donors. Compared with non-shared clonotypes, the clonotypes found in all four sorted-subset donors had higher generation probabilities. Across a handful of donors, roughly 5% of naive CD4, 3.5% of naive CD8, around 2.1% of memory CD4, and roughly 0.41% of memory CD8 clonotypes were shared. Sampling was restricted to blood, and TCR repertoires in tissues likely differ from the TCR repertoires found in blood. Estimated clonotype richness was generally larger for naive than for memory subsets.

The donors were healthy, HIV-negative adults with no recently reported acute infections or vaccinations. Every donor was a Caucasian adult living in Nashville, Tennessee, USA. CD4+ T cells were enriched by magnetic negative selection; naive cells were then positively selected on CD45RA, and the negative fraction formed the memory subset. Blood was obtained by leukapheresis, after which PBMCs were separated by Ficoll-Histopaque density gradient centrifugation and cryopreserved in liquid nitrogen vapor phase. Purity and quantity of every magnetically sorted T cell population were checked by analytical flow cytometry. Genomic DNA was isolated from every sorted fraction and measured by UV absorbance on a Nanodrop 2000c. The germline V gene (reference sequence) sets CDR1 to SGHNT and CDR2 to YYREEE. The cysteine opens and the phenylalanine closes a CDR3 of 16 amino acids. Just CDR3 DNA is preserved here, 48 bases in frame from base 1. V has 0 bases trimmed and J has 3 bases trimmed; junction bases matching no gene number 7.

Using the deep immunoSEQ assay, multiplex PCR amplified TCR CDR3 regions from genomic DNA. For each cell subset, the extracted genomic DNA was distributed evenly across all wells of several immunoSEQ 96-well plates, and each plate served as one replicate. For sorted subsets, each replicate PCR was loaded with about 0.2 ug genomic DNA, equivalent to roughly 30,000 T cell genomes. Purified libraries were measured with a Qubit 3.0 fluorometer, size-checked on a Bioanalyzer 2100, and measured again with the KAPA Library Quantification kit. Each immunoSEQ 96-well plate was sequenced on its own single-read 150-cycle Illumina NextSeq 550 flow cell. Processing in the source paper ran as follows. Because only junctional sequences without quality scores were contained in the immunoSEQ output, filtering matching that applied to full-length reads could not be performed. Sequences were annotated with PyIR, a Python wrapper for IgBLAST v1.9, and V/J genes and CDR3 were assigned using IMGT germline references. Reads were removed for weak V/J assignments (E-value above 1e-6), missing CDR3, stop codons, out-of-frame junctions, or ambiguous translated residues. V3J clonotypes were defined as sequences sharing an identical inferred V gene, J gene, and CDR3 amino acid sequence. Percentage overlap between repertoires was calculated by dividing the number of shared unique clonotypes by the size of the smaller repertoire. RTK rarefaction, the Chao1 estimator, and Recon v2.1 estimates of unobserved clonotypes were used to assess repertoire richness. OLGA was used to compute generation probabilities for all TCRbeta clonotypes that the gDNA method yielded from a few donors. TCRdb limited this immuneACCESS table to in-frame rearrangements with V and J called. A share of clones is missing; checked studies link under half to unresolved V genes, and the rest is unexplained. That table gives V, J and clone size, and the DNA gave D and trimming. Recorded for this sample are 650,000 to 750,000 clones; about two thirds of them occurred a single time. Less than 2% of the sample belongs to the ten largest clones.

Worth noting for this clone: Its antigen remains undetermined. One base away there is no much larger clone; base qualities are not given.

This TCR was sampled from a woman aged 30 to 39 in good health. Sample: memory CD4+ T cells sorted from blood. Per the publication, the cell subset or site label means: CD45RA-negative fraction. Here the chain combines TRBV5-4 and TRBJ2-7; 9 bases in the junction line up with TRBD1. CDR3 loop: CASSLAGGQGVYEQYF. The DNA sequence is given as TGTGCCAGCAGCTTGGCCGGGGGACAGGGTGTCTACGAGCAGTACTTC. Here the CDR3 is joined to the reference TRBV5-4 and TRBJ2-7 genes, and the full variable domain is: ETGVTQSPTHLIKTRGQQVTLRCSSQSGHNTVSWYQQALGQGPQFIFQYYREEENGRGNFPPRFSGLQFPNYSSELNVNALELDDSALYLCASSLAGGQGVYEQYFGPGTRLTVT.